This passage covers 14 T cell receptor beta chains from one sample sequenced in a study of shared clonotypes between healthy human individuals. Sequencing was performed with immunoSEQ multiplex PCR; in TCRdb, only in-frame clones are kept and a portion is missing. The sample includes 2 million to 2.5 million clones, under 95% of them seen just once. Sequencing was done on a sample of naive CD4+ T cells from PBMCs. Subset here: CD45RA+ positively selected. Every receptor here comes from a man between 18 and 29 years old in good health. Some clones in this sample may be carry-over from other donors' samples.

This clone was recorded once. J is TRBJ2-5 and V is TRBV6-5; D gene unclear. Germline V lookup: CDR1 MNHEY, CDR2 SVGAGI. The CDR3 runs to 14 residues. Trimming removed 4 bases from V and 4 bases from J, with 13 bases in between. The CDR3 loop reads CASSSPGSPETQYF. The CDR3 DNA follows: TGTGCCAGCAGTTCCCCCGGTAGCCCAGAGACCCAGTACTTC.

This chain connects TRBV6-5 to TRBJ1-5; 8 bases agree with TRBD1. The CDR3 runs to 14 residues. Per the germline V gene, CDR1 is MNHEY and CDR2 is SVGAGI. The trim removed 5 bases at V and 0 bases at J, leaving 0 bases unmatched. In DNA, the CDR3 is TGTGCCAGCAGTGGACAGGGTAGCAATCAGCCCCAGCATTTT. The encoded protein is CASSGQGSNQPQHF.

The chain links TRBV6-5 to TRBJ2-7; perhaps TRBD1 as D (7 bases). This CDR3 contains 14 residues. Looked up from germline, CDR1 is MNHEY and CDR2 is SVGAGI. V was cut by 6 bases and J by 3 bases, with 15 bases left in between. The DNA for the CDR3 is TGTGCCAGCAGAGGGGGCCCGGAGGGCTACGAGCAGTACTTC. This codes for CASRGGPEGYEQYF.

This sequence joins TRBV5-8 and TRBJ2-3; TRBD2 matches at 10 bases. This CDR3 has 16 residues. From germline, CDR1 is SGHTS and CDR2 YDEGEE. Trimming cost V 4 bases and J 4 bases; bases outside gene matches: 9. CDR3 loop: CASSRGLAQGADTQYF. DNA for the CDR3: TGTGCCAGCAGCAGGGGACTAGCGCAGGGGGCAGATACGCAGTATTTT.

This chain connects TRBV5-1 to TRBJ2-5, with unresolved D. Per the germline V gene, CDR1 is SGHRS and CDR2 is YFSETQ. The V and J ends lost 10 bases and 5 bases respectively, with 18 bases between them. The CDR3 consists of 13 residues. The CDR3 DNA is TGCGCCGGAAGCGTAGGATCACAGGAGACCCAGTACTTC. The encoded protein is CAGSVGSQETQYF.

CDR3 coding DNA: TGTGCCAGCAGCTTAATGAGAGGGAATGAGCAGTTCTTC. Translated: CASSLMRGNEQFF. The chain links TRBV7-3 to TRBJ2-1; a possible D gene is TRBD2 (5 bases). The CDR3 totals 13 residues. CDR1 SGHTA and CDR2 FQGTGA come from the germline V gene. The ends were cut back, 1 base at V and 7 bases at J, with 8 bases in the middle.

The chain links TRBV7-9 to TRBJ1-2, with TRBD1 as a possible D gene (5 bases). Trimming pared 1 base from V and 6 bases from J, leaving 9 bases between. The CDR3 is 13 residues long. CDR1 SEHNR and CDR2 FQNEAQ come from the germline V gene (reference sequence). The CDR3 nucleotides read TGTGCCAGCAGCTTAGGACAGACCCATGGCTACACCTTC. It encodes CASSLGQTHGYTF.

The rearrangement uses TRBV29-1 and TRBJ2-7; 9 positions match TRBD2. CDR1 SQVTM and CDR2 ANQGSEA come from the germline V gene. Trimming at V came to 0 bases and at J to 7 bases, leaving 4 bases not matched to a gene. This CDR3 region has 13 residues. The CDR3 loop reads CSVEEGLAGEQYF. The CDR3 DNA is TGCAGCGTTGAAGAGGGACTAGCAGGGGAGCAGTACTTC.

V is TRBV5-1 and J is TRBJ1-2; TRBD1 matches at 7 bases. Germline trimming cut 0 bases from V and 8 bases from J; bases unmatched to any gene: 13. The CDR3 extends over 16 amino acids. Germline lookup yields CDR1 SGHRS and CDR2 YFSETQ. The chain's CDR3 is CASSLAGLGGGRGYTF. CDR3 nucleotide sequence: TGCGCCAGCAGCTTGGCCGGGCTAGGGGGCGGAAGGGGCTACACCTTC. Full variable domain (missing parts from reference TRBV5-1 and TRBJ1-2): KAGVTQTPRYLIKTRGQQVTLSCSPISGHRSVSWYQQTPGQGLQFLFEYFSETQRNKGNFPGRFSGRQFSNSRSEMNVSTLELGDSALYLCASSLAGLGGGRGYTFGSGTRLTVV.

The chain carries TRBV25-1 and TRBJ1-2; no clear D. Germline assignment: CDR1 MGHDK and CDR2 SYGVNS. The CDR3 spans 13 residues. V shed 5 bases and J shed 5 bases, with 12 bases lying between them. CDR3 region: CASSLGPGYGYTF. CDR3 bases: TGTGCCAGCAGTTTAGGTCCCGGGTATGGCTACACCTTC.

As regards this clone: The same CDR3 is also encoded by other DNA sequences in this sample. The chain combines TRBV5-1 with TRBJ1-5; D remains ambiguous. Germline assignment: CDR1 SGHRS and CDR2 YFSETQ. This CDR3 region has 15 residues. Trimming took off 0 bases at V and 4 bases at J, with 11 bases between the two ends. The CDR3 here is CASSLVAGSNQPQHF. The CDR3 DNA is TGCGCCAGCAGCTTGGTGGCCGGGTCGAATCAGCCCCAGCATTTT.

The rearrangement joins TRBV27 to TRBJ2-3, with 8 bases lining up with TRBD2. The CDR3 length is 14 residues. V lost 3 bases to trimming and J lost 2 bases; unmatched junction nucleotides: 1. The V gene's germline CDR1 is MNHEY and CDR2 SMNVEV (reference sequence). CDR3 in DNA: TGTGCCAGCAGTTTGACTAGCGACACAGATACGCAGTATTTT. Protein sequence: CASSLTSDTDTQYF.

V gene TRBV4-2 combines with J gene TRBJ1-1; possible D gene TRBD1, 5 bases. The CDR3 loop spans 14 amino acids. V lost 5 bases and J lost 1, with 11 bases in between. Germline assignment: CDR1 LGHNA and CDR2 YNFKEQ. CDR3 sequence: CASSKDGGNTEAFF. CDR3 DNA: TGTGCCAGCAGCAAGGATGGGGGGAACACTGAAGCTTTCTTT.

This chain links TRBV28 with TRBJ1-1; TRBD1 matches 9 bases. Germline CDR1 is MDHEN and CDR2 is SYDVKM. V was pared by 3 bases and J by 5 bases, with 4 bases of the junction left unmatched. The CDR3 runs to 14 residues. The CDR3 DNA follows: TGTGCCAGCAGTTTGGTACAGGGGGCGACTGAAGCTTTCTTT. Translation gives CASSLVQGATEAFF.